This T cell receptor (beta chain) emerged from a study of long-term antiretroviral therapy in people with HIV. Study-level results: Dominance of pre-ART expanded clones persisted, fluctuating and often declining after ART. Post-treatment diversity went higher with ART but stayed below transplant donor controls.

Runs used v3.0 of the immunoSEQ assay and were done at survey level. Generated by immunoSEQ multiplex PCR, the TCRdb table keeps only in-frame clones and is missing some. This sample has about 18,000 clones, with around 91% found just once. As for this clone: Its antigen is not identified.

From germline, CDR1 is SGHRS and CDR2 YFSETQ. The CDR3 length is 16 residues. V lost 1 base to trimming and J lost 3 bases; unmatched junction nucleotides: 7. This specimen consisted of unsorted PBMCs, obtained 3 years after starting antiretroviral therapy. The TCR sequence derives from a man aged 50 to 60 with HIV. V is TRBV5-1 and J is TRBJ2-5, with 9 bases aligning to TRBD1. For the CDR3, the DNA is TGCGCCAGCAGCTTGATGACAGGGGGTGGGGAAGAGACCCAGTACTTC. This gives the protein CASSLMTGGGEETQYF.